This TCR beta chain comes out of a study of cytomegalovirus exposure and HLA in healthy donors. Concerning this clone: The target antigen is unknown.

Study-wide findings and caveats: Judged likely to be a sequencing artifact was a cluster of highly shared sequence variants.

PCR employed 60 Vbeta and 13 Jbeta primers. Data came from immunoSEQ multiplex PCR; TCRdb stores just in-frame clones and leaves some out. The data contain under 200,000 clones, 81% of them singletons. Deletions cut 6 bases from V and 0 bases from J, with 12 bases between. Germline V lookup: CDR1 MNHNS, CDR2 SASEGT. This CDR3 spans 15 amino acids. This TCR came from a man aged 40-49 years in good health and CMV-seropositive. V gene TRBV6-1 combines with J gene TRBJ1-3; no clear D gene. Sequenced sample: PBMCs. As DNA, the CDR3 is TGTGCCAGCAGCCTTGACTGGAGCTCTGGAAACACCATATATTTT. Translation gives CASSLDWSSGNTIYF.